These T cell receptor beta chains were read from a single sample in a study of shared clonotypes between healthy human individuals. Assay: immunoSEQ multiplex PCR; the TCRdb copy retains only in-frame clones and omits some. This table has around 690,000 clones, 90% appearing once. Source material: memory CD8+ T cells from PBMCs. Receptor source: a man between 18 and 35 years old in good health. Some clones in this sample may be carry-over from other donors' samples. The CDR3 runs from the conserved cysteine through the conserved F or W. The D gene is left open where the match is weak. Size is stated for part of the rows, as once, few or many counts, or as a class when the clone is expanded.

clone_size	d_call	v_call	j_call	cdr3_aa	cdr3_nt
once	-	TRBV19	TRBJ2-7	CASSPMGAGAVEQYF	TGTGCCAGTAGCCCGATGGGGGCAGGGGCGGTCGAGCAGTACTTC
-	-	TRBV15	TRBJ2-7	CATRDGSYEQYF	TGTGCCACACGGGACGGATCCTACGAGCAGTACTTC
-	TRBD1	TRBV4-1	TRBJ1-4	CASSQDRGREKLFF	TGCGCCAGCAGCCAGGACAGGGGGCGCGAAAAACTGTTTTTT
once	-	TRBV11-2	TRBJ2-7	CASRHTGWYYEQYF	TGTGCCAGCAGACATACAGGGTGGTACTACGAGCAGTACTTC
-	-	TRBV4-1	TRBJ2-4	CASSQGAPRGLGTNIQYF	TGCGCCAGCAGCCAAGGAGCCCCCAGGGGTCTGGGCACAAACATTCAGTACTTC
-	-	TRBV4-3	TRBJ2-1	CASSQKPRSLDEQFF	TGCGCCAGCAGCCAGAAGCCCCGCAGCTTAGATGAGCAGTTCTTC
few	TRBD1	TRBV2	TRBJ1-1	CASSEVTGLNTEAFF	TGTGCCAGCAGTGAAGTGACAGGGCTGAACACTGAAGCTTTCTTT
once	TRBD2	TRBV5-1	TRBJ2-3	CASSLPSGRVEDTQYF	TGCGCCAGCAGCCTCCCTAGCGGGAGAGTAGAAGATACGCAGTATTTT
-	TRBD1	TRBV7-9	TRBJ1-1	CANDRDVGMNTEAFF	TGTGCCAACGACAGGGACGTCGGAATGAACACTGAAGCTTTCTTT
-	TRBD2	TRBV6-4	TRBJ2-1	CASSTSGTGGNEQFF	TGTGCCAGCAGCACTAGCGGGACGGGTGGCAATGAGCAGTTCTTC
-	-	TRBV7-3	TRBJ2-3	CASSLTGATRTDTQYF	TGTGCCAGCAGCTTAACGGGCGCAACCCGCACAGATACGCAGTATTTT
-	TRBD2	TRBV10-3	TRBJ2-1	CAISESGLAGGPRNEQFF	TGTGCCATCAGTGAGTCTGGACTAGCGGGAGGACCGAGGAATGAGCAGTTCTTC
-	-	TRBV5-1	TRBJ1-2	CASSLGWTDYYGYTF	TGTGCCAGCAGCTTGGGATGGACAGACTACTATGGCTACACCTTC
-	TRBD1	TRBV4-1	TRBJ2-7	CASSQDPRQGYEQYF	TGCGCCAGCAGCCAAGATCCGCGACAGGGTTACGAGCAGTACTTC
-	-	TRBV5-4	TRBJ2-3	CASSLWRNTDTQYF	TGTGCCAGCAGCTTGTGGCGGAACACAGATACGCAGTATTTT
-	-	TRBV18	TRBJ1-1	CASSPAGAMNTEAFF	TGTGCCAGCTCACCGGCGGGGGCCATGAACACTGAAGCTTTCTTT
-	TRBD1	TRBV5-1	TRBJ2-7	CASSFIGDSPSYEQYF	TGCGCCAGCAGCTTTATCGGGGACAGTCCCTCCTACGAGCAGTACTTC
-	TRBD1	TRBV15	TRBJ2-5	CATSRDMGRQGVDETQYF	TGTGCCACCAGCAGAGATATGGGGCGACAGGGGGTAGATGAGACCCAGTACTTC
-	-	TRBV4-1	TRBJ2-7	CASSQVGGEQYF	TGCGCCAGCAGCCAAGTTGGTGGGGAGCAGTACTTC
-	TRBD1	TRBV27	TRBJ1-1	CASSFRDRGPTEAFF	TGTGCCAGCAGTTTCCGGGACAGGGGTCCTACTGAAGCTTTCTTT
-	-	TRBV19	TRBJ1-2	CASSIAEAGRPVSYGYTF	TGTGCCAGTAGTATAGCGGAGGCGGGCAGGCCGGTGTCCTATGGCTACACCTTC
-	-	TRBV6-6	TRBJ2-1	CASSPGSSYNEQFF	TGTGCCAGCAGTCCCGGAAGCTCCTACAATGAGCAGTTCTTC
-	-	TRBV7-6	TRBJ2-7	CASSLDRTYEQYF	TGTGCCAGCAGCTTAGACAGAACCTACGAGCAGTACTTC